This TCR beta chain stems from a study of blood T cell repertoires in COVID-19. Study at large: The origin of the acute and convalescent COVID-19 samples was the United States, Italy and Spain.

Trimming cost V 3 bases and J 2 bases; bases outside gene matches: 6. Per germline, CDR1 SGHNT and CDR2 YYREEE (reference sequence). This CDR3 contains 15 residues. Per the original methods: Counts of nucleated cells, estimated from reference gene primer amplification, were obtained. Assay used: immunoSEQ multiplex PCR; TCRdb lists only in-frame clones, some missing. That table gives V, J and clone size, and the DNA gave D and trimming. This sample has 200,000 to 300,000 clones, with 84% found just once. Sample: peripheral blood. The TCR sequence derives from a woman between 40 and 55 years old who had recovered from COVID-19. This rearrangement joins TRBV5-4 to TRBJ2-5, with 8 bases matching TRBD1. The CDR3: CASSSGQGHQETQYF. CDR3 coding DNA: TGTGCCAGCAGCTCCGGACAGGGTCATCAAGAGACCCAGTACTTC.